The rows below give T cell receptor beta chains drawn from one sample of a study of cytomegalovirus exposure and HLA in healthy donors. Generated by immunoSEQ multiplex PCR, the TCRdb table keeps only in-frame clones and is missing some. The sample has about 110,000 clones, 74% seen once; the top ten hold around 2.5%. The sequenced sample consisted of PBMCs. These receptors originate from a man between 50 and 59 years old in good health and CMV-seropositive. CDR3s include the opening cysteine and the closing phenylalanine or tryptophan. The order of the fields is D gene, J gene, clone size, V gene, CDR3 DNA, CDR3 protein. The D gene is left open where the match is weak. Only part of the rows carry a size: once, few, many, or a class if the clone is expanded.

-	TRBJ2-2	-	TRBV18	TGTGCCAGCTCACCGGAGGTGATAGCGAACACCGGGGAGCTGTTTTTT	CASSPEVIANTGELFF
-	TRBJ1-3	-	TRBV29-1	TGCAGCGTCCGGGATCCTGGAAACACCATATATTTT	CSVRDPGNTIYF
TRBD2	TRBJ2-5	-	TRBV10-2	TGCGCCAGCGTGGAGAGACTAGCGGGAGCGCGGGAGACCCAGTACTTC	CASVERLAGARETQYF
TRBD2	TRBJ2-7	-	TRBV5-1	TGCGCCAGCAGTTTCGATCCGGGACTAGCGCCGTACGAGCAGTACTTC	CASSFDPGLAPYEQYF
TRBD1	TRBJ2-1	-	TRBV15	TGTGCCACCAGCAGTATGGGACAGGGGGTTCTGTTCTTC	CATSSMGQGVLFF
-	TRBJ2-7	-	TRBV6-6	TGTGCCAGTAGCGGAGGGACTTCCTACGAGCAGTACTTC	CASSGGTSYEQYF
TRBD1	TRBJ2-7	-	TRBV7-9	TGTGCCACCCAGACCGGGACAGGTGACTACGAGCAGTACTTC	CATQTGTGDYEQYF
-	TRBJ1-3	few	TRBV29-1	TGCAGCGTATTACAGGGTGGAGGAAACACCATATATTTT	CSVLQGGGNTIYF
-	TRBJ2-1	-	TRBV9	TGTGCCAGCAGCGTATTGGACCAGGGGTTAGGCAATGAGCAGTTCTTC	CASSVLDQGLGNEQFF
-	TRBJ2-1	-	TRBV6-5	TGTGCCAGCAGTTCGGGCGGGAATGAGCAGTTCTTC	CASSSGGNEQFF
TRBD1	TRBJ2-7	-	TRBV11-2	TGTGCCAGCAGCTTAATAGGCGGAGGGACAGGGCTTACCGAGCAGTACTTC	CASSLIGGGTGLTEQYF
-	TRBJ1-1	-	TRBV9	TGTGCCAGCAGCCCCACGAGGGCCAACACTGAAGCTTTCTTT	CASSPTRANTEAFF
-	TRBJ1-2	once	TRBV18	TGTGCCAGTTCACCATCCTCAGATGGCTACACCTTC	CASSPSSDGYTF
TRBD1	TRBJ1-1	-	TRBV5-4	TGTGCCAGCAGTCGGGCCAGGGGGCAGACTGAAGCTTTCTTT	CASSRARGQTEAFF
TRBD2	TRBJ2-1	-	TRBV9	TGTGCCAGCAGCTTGGGGACTAGCGGGAGGGTCGAGCAGTTCTTC	CASSLGTSGRVEQFF
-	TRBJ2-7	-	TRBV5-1	TGCGCCAGCAGCTTGGCAGACTTGGGCTCCTACGAGCAGTACTTC	CASSLADLGSYEQYF
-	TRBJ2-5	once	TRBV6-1	TGTGCCAGCAGTGAATTCGGGAAAGAGACCCAGTACTTC	CASSEFGKETQYF
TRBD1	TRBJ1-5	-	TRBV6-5	TGTGCCAGCAGTACAGGGGGCGGACAGCCCCAGCATTTT	CASSTGGGQPQHF
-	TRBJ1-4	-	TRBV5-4	TGTGCCAGCAGCCCGGACGGGGGATATGGTGAAAAACTGTTTTTT	CASSPDGGYGEKLFF
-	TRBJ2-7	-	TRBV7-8	TGTGCCAGCAGCTTAGGCCAGGGTTTGTTCGAGCAGTACTTC	CASSLGQGLFEQYF
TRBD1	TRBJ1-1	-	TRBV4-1	TGCGCCAGCAGTCAGGACAGGGGCCGGGAAGCTTTCTTT	CASSQDRGREAFF
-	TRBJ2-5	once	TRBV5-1	TGCGCCAGCAGCTTGATGGGGAGTCAAGAGACCCAGTACTTC	CASSLMGSQETQYF
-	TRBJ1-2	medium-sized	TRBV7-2	TGTGCCAGCAGCTCCTCTGGGGGGGGACCTAACTATGGCTACACCTTC	CASSSSGGGPNYGYTF
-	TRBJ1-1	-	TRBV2	TGTGCCAGCAGTGACCTTGGGGGGGGCCCGAACACTGAAGCTTTCTTT	CASSDLGGGPNTEAFF
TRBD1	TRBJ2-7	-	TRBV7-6	TGTGCCAGCAGCTTGGGACAGGGCCCTTCCTACGAGCAGTACTTC	CASSLGQGPSYEQYF
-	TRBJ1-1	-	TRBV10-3	TGTGCCACCCAGACAGAGAACACTGAAGCTTTCTTT	CATQTENTEAFF
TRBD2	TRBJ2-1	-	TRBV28	TGTGCCAGCACGGGGACTAGAGTTCATGAGCAGTTCTTC	CASTGTRVHEQFF
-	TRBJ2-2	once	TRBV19	TGTGCCAGTAGTATATCAGGTCCCGGGGAGCTGTTTTTT	CASSISGPGELFF
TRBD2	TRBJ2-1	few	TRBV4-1	TGCGCCAGCAGCCAAGGACTAGCGGGTACCTACAATGAGCAGTTCTTC	CASSQGLAGTYNEQFF
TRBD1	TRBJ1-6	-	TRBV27	TGTGCCAGCAGCTTGGGACGACAGGGGGCTAGCTCCTATAATTCACCCCTCCACTTT	CASSLGRQGASSYNSPLHF
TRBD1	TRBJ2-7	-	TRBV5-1	TGCGCCAGCAGCTTAAGAGGGACAGGGAATTCCTACGAGCAGTACTTC	CASSLRGTGNSYEQYF
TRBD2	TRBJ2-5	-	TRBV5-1	TGCGCCAGCAGCTTGCTAGCGGGGCAAGAAGAGACCCAGTACTTC	CASSLLAGQEETQYF
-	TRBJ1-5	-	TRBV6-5	TGTGCCAGCAGTTACTCGGGGGGGGTCGGACAGCCCCAGCATTTT	CASSYSGGVGQPQHF
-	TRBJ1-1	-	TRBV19	TGTGCCAATAGTTCCCGAGGGCTTGGCACTGAAGCTTTCTTT	CANSSRGLGTEAFF
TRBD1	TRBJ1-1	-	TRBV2	TGTGCCAGCTCCTCGACAGGGGGCGACACTGAAGCTTTCTTT	CASSSTGGDTEAFF
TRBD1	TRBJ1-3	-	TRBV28	TGTGCCAGCAGTCCAAGGACAGGGATAAACACCATATATTTT	CASSPRTGINTIYF
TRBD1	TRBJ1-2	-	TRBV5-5	TGTGCCAGCAGTTTGACAGGGACGACCTATGGCTACACCTTC	CASSLTGTTYGYTF
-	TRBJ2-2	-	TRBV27	TGTGCCAGCACCCCCTCGCTGTGGGGGCCGTCCGGGGAGCTGTTTTTT	CASTPSLWGPSGELFF
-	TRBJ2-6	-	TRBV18	TGTGCCAGCTCACCCTTCCTGGGAGGCCCTAGCTCTGGGGCCAACGTCCTGACTTTC	CASSPFLGGPSSGANVLTF
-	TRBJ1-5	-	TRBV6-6	TGTGCCAGCTCCTACTCGGTTCAGCCCCAGCATTTT	CASSYSVQPQHF
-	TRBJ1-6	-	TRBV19	TGTGCCAGTAGTGGTTCGGGGGGTTCACCCCTCCACTTT	CASSGSGGSPLHF
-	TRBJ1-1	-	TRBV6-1	TGTGCCACCCCTTCCGGGAGAGGGTCCGGCACTGAAGCTTTCTTT	CATPSGRGSGTEAFF
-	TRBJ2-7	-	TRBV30	TGTGCCTGGAGTGTAAATTGCTTTGGGGGGTACGAGCAGTACTTC	CAWSVNCFGGYEQYF
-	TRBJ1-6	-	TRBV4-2	TGTGCCAGCAGCCCCAGCGGGTCGAATTCACCCCTCCACTTT	CASSPSGSNSPLHF
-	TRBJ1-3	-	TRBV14	TGTGCCAGCAGCCAAGATCAACTTAGCACCATATATTTT	CASSQDQLSTIYF
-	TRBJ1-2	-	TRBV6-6	TGTGCCATCAGGGGTACAGGGAACTATGGCTACACCTTC	CAIRGTGNYGYTF
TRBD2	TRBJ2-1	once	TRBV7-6	TGTGCCAGCAGCTTAGCGAAACTAGCGGGAGCCGGGGGGGACAATGAGCAGTTCTTC	CASSLAKLAGAGGDNEQFF
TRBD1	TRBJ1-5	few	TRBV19	TGTGCCAGTAGCTACAGGGGCCAGCCCCAGCATTTT	CASSYRGQPQHF
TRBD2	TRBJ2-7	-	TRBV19	TGTGCCAGTAGTATTAGGGAGGGGTCCTACGAGCAGTACTTC	CASSIREGSYEQYF
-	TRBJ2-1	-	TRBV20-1	TGCAGTGCAGAGACCTACAATGAGCAGTTCTTC	CSAETYNEQFF
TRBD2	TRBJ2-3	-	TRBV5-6	TGTGCCAGCAGCCCGGGACTAGCGGGGGGGCCGAGAGATACGCAGTATTTT	CASSPGLAGGPRDTQYF